These T cell receptor beta chains were read from a single sample in a study of OX40 agonist ivuxolimab in advanced cancers. Here immunoSEQ multiplex PCR was the method, and the copy in TCRdb shows in-frame clones only, minus some. This repertoire shows 80,000 to 100,000 clones, approximately 94% found once; its top ten account for more than 0.15%. Sequenced here: CD4+ or CD8+ T cells sorted from blood, sampled in a trial of the OX40 agonist ivuxolimab. The source is an adult with an advanced solid tumor such as melanoma, head and neck, liver or kidney cancer. CDR3s include the opening cysteine and the closing phenylalanine or tryptophan.

V gene	J gene	CDR3 protein
TRBV4-3	TRBJ1-6	CASSQDPPGSQSPLHF
TRBV28	TRBJ2-2	CASIQGGQMNTGELFF
TRBV9	TRBJ1-1	CASSVGGGRYRNTEAFF
TRBV7-2	TRBJ1-5	CASSLGGVPNQPQHF
TRBV27	TRBJ1-1	CASRQTGGTEAFF
TRBV5-1	TRBJ1-4	CASSFTNLGEKLFF
TRBV2	TRBJ1-2	CASISETNYGYTF
TRBV9	TRBJ2-6	CASSVGISGANVLTF
TRBV7-8	TRBJ1-2	CASSERRENYGYTF
TRBV9	TRBJ2-3	CASSPSGGASTDTQYF
TRBV27	TRBJ1-4	CASSRHPPVEKLFF
TRBV5-1	TRBJ1-2	CASSLAPGNYGYTF
TRBV6-1	TRBJ2-7	CASSDFGTWASLEQYF
TRBV21-1	TRBJ2-1	CASRSPRGQTRTHNEQFF
TRBV7-2	TRBJ2-3	CASSLLSARGKPRDTQYF
TRBV4-1	TRBJ2-7	CASSQPRGEQYF
TRBV5-1	TRBJ2-7	CASSLALRGHEQYF
TRBV12-5	TRBJ2-2	CASGLVPWPGELFF
TRBV6-4	TRBJ2-2	CASSDSSARTTGELFF
TRBV4-2	TRBJ2-7	CASSQDLGPYEQYF
TRBV11-2	TRBJ2-1	CASSSLRGTANEQFF
TRBV29-1	TRBJ1-2	CSVTGTFYGYTF
TRBV11-3	TRBJ2-3	CASSLMWGDTQYF
TRBV9	TRBJ2-3	CASSLEGTDTQYF
TRBV5-4	TRBJ1-2	CASSTGGIYGYTF
TRBV6-4	TRBJ2-1	CASSDEYARGSEQFF
TRBV7-9	TRBJ2-2	CASSPLSGGAPGELFF
TRBV5-4	TRBJ1-2	CASSSIDRAYGYTF
TRBV29-1	TRBJ2-5	CSALRGGQETQYF
TRBV5-1	TRBJ2-1	CASSTRQFGEQFF
TRBV4-2	TRBJ2-7	CASSQGAGGFLEQYF
TRBV10-3	TRBJ2-3	CAIRPGHSTDTQYF
TRBV2	TRBJ2-1	CASSSGDYNEQFF
TRBV28	TRBJ1-5	CASSPTGTPSNQPQHF
TRBV18	TRBJ2-7	CASSSRDRGYEQYF
TRBV7-2	TRBJ1-5	CASSLTSRDWGHPQHF
TRBV27	TRBJ2-1	CASSERLVTRWREQFF
TRBV6-5	TRBJ1-1	CASSYWAGGGTEAFF
TRBV11-2	TRBJ1-4	CASSSQAFNEKLFF
TRBV9	TRBJ2-3	CASSGDTDTQYF
TRBV6-1	TRBJ2-2	CASSELARSGELFF
TRBV5-1	TRBJ2-7	CASSDTGFRIGYEQYF
TRBV5-4	TRBJ2-3	CASSLGGPGLRDTQYF
TRBV27	TRBJ1-3	CASALFSGNTIYF
TRBV5-4	TRBJ2-7	CASSLQDFGSYEQYF
TRBV5-6	TRBJ2-2	CASSWGRRLPPGELFF
TRBV19	TRBJ2-2	CASTEGRGYTGELFF
TRBV9	TRBJ2-2	CASSASSWRNTGELFF
TRBV27	TRBJ2-7	CASSSWGTGGSEQYF